Listed below are T cell receptor beta chains from one sample, sequenced in a study of blood T cell repertoires in COVID-19. Sequenced by immunoSEQ multiplex PCR; TCRdb stores in-frame clones only, minus some. Counted here are tens of thousands of clones, 87% occurring once; the ten biggest clones make up about 3%. The sample was peripheral blood. These receptors all stem from a woman aged 45 to 65 with active or convalescent COVID-19. CDR3s include the opening cysteine and the closing phenylalanine or tryptophan. D genes are given only for firm matches. Clone sizes are given selectively: once, few, many, or a class where the clone is expanded.

length: 15; J: TRBJ1-1; size: -; D: -; V: TRBV4-2; CDR3: CASSQDQGLWTEAFF; DNA: TGTGCCAGCAGCCAAGATCAGGGGCTATGGACTGAAGCTTTCTTT
length: 12; J: TRBJ1-1; size: -; D: -; V: TRBV9; CDR3: CASSPRGTEAFF; DNA: TGTGCCAGCAGCCCCAGGGGCACTGAAGCTTTCTTT
length: 16; J: TRBJ2-2; size: -; D: TRBD1; V: TRBV9; CDR3: CASSARQGGLTGELFF; DNA: TGTGCCAGCAGCGCCAGACAGGGCGGTTTGACCGGGGAGCTGTTTTTT
length: 13; J: TRBJ2-7; size: -; D: -; V: TRBV7-2; CDR3: CASSFNRDLWQYF; DNA: TGTGCCAGCAGCTTTAATCGGGATTTGTGGCAGTACTTC
length: 14; J: TRBJ2-7; size: -; D: TRBD2; V: TRBV13; CDR3: CASSFSGGSYEQYF; DNA: TGTGCCAGCAGCTTTAGCGGGGGCTCCTACGAGCAGTACTTC
length: 15; J: TRBJ2-5; size: -; D: TRBD2; V: TRBV7-6; CDR3: CASSLAGGRWETQYF; DNA: TGTGCCAGCAGCTTAGCGGGCGGGAGGTGGGAGACCCAGTACTTC
length: 15; J: TRBJ2-7; size: -; D: -; V: TRBV6-1; CDR3: CASSDLTGPTYEQYF; DNA: TGTGCCAGCAGTGACCTAACAGGGCCCACCTACGAGCAGTACTTC
length: 15; J: TRBJ1-2; size: -; D: TRBD1; V: TRBV2; CDR3: CASSGTGVASYGYTF; DNA: TGTGCCAGCAGTGGTACAGGGGTCGCCTCCTATGGCTACACCTTC
length: 15; J: TRBJ1-3; size: -; D: -; V: TRBV7-2; CDR3: CASSLEGAQGNTIYF; DNA: TGTGCCAGCAGCTTAGAAGGGGCGCAAGGAAACACCATATATTTT
length: 18; J: TRBJ2-3; size: -; D: TRBD2; V: TRBV9; CDR3: CASSIRASGGHSTDTQYF; DNA: TGTGCCAGCAGCATCCGGGCTAGCGGGGGCCATAGCACAGATACGCAGTATTTT
length: 14; J: TRBJ2-7; size: -; D: TRBD1; V: TRBV18; CDR3: CASSPPNRGHEQYF; DNA: TGTGCCAGCTCACCACCCAACAGGGGCCACGAGCAGTACTTC
length: 11; J: TRBJ2-5; size: -; D: -; V: TRBV2; CDR3: CASSGPGTQYF; DNA: TGTGCCAGCAGTGGACCGGGGACCCAGTACTTC
length: 13; J: TRBJ2-1; size: -; D: -; V: TRBV7-2; CDR3: CASSSTSRGEQFF; DNA: TGTGCCAGCAGCTCTACCAGCCGCGGTGAGCAGTTCTTC
length: 15; J: TRBJ2-7; size: -; D: TRBD1; V: TRBV11-1; CDR3: CASSSHSDRVPEQYF; DNA: TGTGCCAGCAGCTCCCATTCAGACAGGGTTCCCGAGCAGTACTTC
length: 15; J: TRBJ1-1; size: -; D: -; V: TRBV7-9; CDR3: CASSLGRGEDTEAFF; DNA: TGTGCCAGCAGCTTAGGCAGGGGAGAGGACACTGAAGCTTTCTTT
length: 13; J: TRBJ1-2; size: -; D: -; V: TRBV7-6; CDR3: CASRQGIGDGYTF; DNA: TGTGCCAGCCGCCAGGGTATTGGGGATGGCTACACCTTC
length: 14; J: TRBJ2-5; size: -; D: TRBD2; V: TRBV20-1; CDR3: CSASAAGGQETQYF; DNA: TGCAGTGCTAGTGCAGCGGGGGGTCAAGAGACCCAGTACTTC
length: 17; J: TRBJ2-5; size: -; D: -; V: TRBV5-1; CDR3: CASSLGPTGAGGETQYF; DNA: TGCGCCAGCAGCTTGGGACCTACAGGGGCGGGAGGAGAGACCCAGTACTTC
length: 13; J: TRBJ2-2; size: -; D: -; V: TRBV5-4; CDR3: CASSLPYTGELFF; DNA: TGTGCCAGCAGCTTGCCATACACCGGGGAGCTGTTTTTT
length: 16; J: TRBJ2-1; size: -; D: TRBD2; V: TRBV11-1; CDR3: CASSKGLAGGPGEQFF; DNA: TGTGCCAGCAGCAAGGGACTAGCGGGGGGGCCAGGTGAGCAGTTCTTC
length: 13; J: TRBJ1-5; size: -; D: -; V: TRBV6-2/TRBV6-3; CDR3: CASSPFGDQPQHF; DNA: TGTGCCAGCAGCCCTTTCGGAGATCAGCCCCAGCATTTT
length: 18; J: TRBJ2-3; size: -; D: TRBD1; V: TRBV4-3; CDR3: CASSQDGGQGLVIDTQYF; DNA: TGCGCCAGCAGCCAAGATGGGGGACAGGGGTTGGTGATAGATACGCAGTATTTT
length: 15; J: TRBJ1-2; size: few; D: TRBD1; V: TRBV6-5; CDR3: CASSTRRQGNYGYTF; DNA: TGTGCCAGCAGTACCCGACGACAGGGAAACTATGGCTACACCTTC
length: 15; J: TRBJ2-1; size: -; D: TRBD1; V: TRBV19; CDR3: CASSTPGTAYNEQFF; DNA: TGTGCCAGTAGTACTCCCGGGACAGCCTACAATGAGCAGTTCTTC
length: 12; J: TRBJ1-1; size: once; D: -; V: TRBV6-5; CDR3: CASLFRGTEAFF; DNA: TGTGCCAGCCTCTTTCGGGGCACTGAAGCTTTCTTT
length: 11; J: TRBJ2-3; size: many; D: -; V: TRBV14; CDR3: CASSQGWTTQF; DNA: TGTGCCAGCAGCCAAGGCTGGACTACCCAATTT
length: 17; J: TRBJ1-3; size: -; D: -; V: TRBV7-2; CDR3: CASSSEREGWDGNTIYF; DNA: TGTGCCAGCAGCTCCGAACGTGAGGGCTGGGATGGAAACACCATATATTTT
length: 13; J: TRBJ1-1; size: -; D: TRBD1; V: TRBV4-1; CDR3: CASSRGQGAEAFF; DNA: TGCGCCAGCAGCCGAGGACAGGGGGCTGAAGCTTTCTTT
length: 15; J: TRBJ2-7; size: -; D: TRBD2; V: TRBV6-2/TRBV6-3; CDR3: CASSPILRGGYEQYF; DNA: TGTGCCAGCAGCCCCATCCTGCGGGGGGGCTACGAGCAGTACTTC
length: 15; J: TRBJ2-2; size: few; D: TRBD1; V: TRBV4-3; CDR3: CASSRTGTAPGELFF; DNA: TGCGCCAGCAGCCGCACGGGGACAGCCCCCGGGGAGCTGTTTTTT
length: 14; J: TRBJ2-7; size: -; D: TRBD1; V: TRBV7-2; CDR3: CASSLGQGKYEQYF; DNA: TGTGCCAGCAGCTTGGGACAGGGAAAGTACGAGCAGTACTTC
length: 15; J: TRBJ2-3; size: -; D: TRBD2; V: TRBV27; CDR3: CASSLLAGGLSTQYF; DNA: TGTGCCAGCAGCTTACTAGCGGGGGGGCTGAGTACGCAGTATTTT
length: 14; J: TRBJ1-3; size: few; D: -; V: TRBV11-2; CDR3: CASSFVLSGNTIYF; DNA: TGTGCCAGCAGCTTCGTCCTCTCTGGAAACACCATATATTTT
length: 20; J: TRBJ1-1; size: -; D: -; V: TRBV5-1; CDR3: CASSLGVLWVEIGGDTEAFF; DNA: TGCGCCAGCAGCTTGGGGGTTTTGTGGGTAGAGATCGGTGGAGACACTGAAGCTTTCTTT
length: 11; J: TRBJ2-5; size: -; D: -; V: TRBV7-9; CDR3: CASSAEETQYF; DNA: TGTGCCAGCAGCGCAGAAGAGACCCAGTACTTC
length: 17; J: TRBJ2-2; size: once; D: -; V: TRBV7-9; CDR3: CASSLEQGLSNTGELFF; DNA: TGTGCCAGCAGCTTAGAACAGGGCCTTTCGAACACCGGGGAGCTGTTTTTT
length: 14; J: TRBJ2-7; size: -; D: TRBD1; V: TRBV19; CDR3: CASSTRDRDYEQYF; DNA: TGTGCCAGTAGTACCCGGGACAGGGACTACGAGCAGTACTTC
length: 12; J: TRBJ1-2; size: few; D: -; V: TRBV6-6; CDR3: CASKEAIYGYTF; DNA: TGTGCCAGCAAGGAGGCGATCTATGGCTACACCTTC
length: 14; J: TRBJ2-7; size: -; D: TRBD1; V: TRBV19; CDR3: CASSFRTGTYEQYF; DNA: TGTGCCAGTAGTTTTAGGACAGGGACCTACGAGCAGTACTTC
length: 17; J: TRBJ1-4; size: -; D: -; V: TRBV2; CDR3: CASRKAGAARSQEKLFF; DNA: TGTGCCAGCAGGAAAGCCGGCGCGGCGAGGTCTCAAGAAAAACTGTTTTTT